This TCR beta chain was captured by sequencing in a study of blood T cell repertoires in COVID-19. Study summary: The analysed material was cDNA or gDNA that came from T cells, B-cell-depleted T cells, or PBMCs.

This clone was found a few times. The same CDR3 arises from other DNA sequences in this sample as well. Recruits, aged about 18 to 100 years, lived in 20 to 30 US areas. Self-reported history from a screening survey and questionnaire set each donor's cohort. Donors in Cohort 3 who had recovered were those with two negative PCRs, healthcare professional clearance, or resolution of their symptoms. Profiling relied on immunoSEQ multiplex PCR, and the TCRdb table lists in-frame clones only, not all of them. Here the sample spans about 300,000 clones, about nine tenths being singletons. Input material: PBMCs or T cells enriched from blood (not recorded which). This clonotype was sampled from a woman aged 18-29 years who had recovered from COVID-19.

The CDR3 loop is CASSIGTGGGNQPQHF. In DNA, the CDR3 is TGTGCCAGTAGTATCGGGACAGGGGGCGGCAATCAGCCCCAGCATTTT. The gene calls are TRBV19 and TRBJ1-5, with 12 positions matching TRBD1. Per the germline V gene, CDR1 is LNHDA and CDR2 is SQIVND (reference sequence). V gave up 3 bases and J gave up 2 bases; unmatched junction bases: 2. This CDR3 has 16 residues.